This T cell receptor beta chain was sequenced during a study of T cells in Graves' hyperthyroidism and ophthalmopathy. In the study overall: The initial diagnosis was the point when peripheral blood was collected, ahead of any treatment.

This clonotype was counted at least ten times. Its antigen is as yet unknown. The source material, RNA transcripts, was used to amplify TCR beta CDR3 regions. RT-PCR in the first round (using the HTBI primer set) targeted the TCR CDR3. TCRdb analysed the multiplex PCR reads with MiXCR anew, one entry per CDR3 protein. The sample holds under 350,000 distinct CDR3 sequences, approximately 17% seen once. Study-wide results and limits: Ophthalmopathy could be told apart from stable hyperthyroidism with a 13 V-J model.

Input material: blood. The sequence came from a woman aged 55-75 years with Graves' ophthalmopathy.

Here the CDR3 DNA reads TGTGCCAGCAGTGAAGGGTTGGGACTAGCGTACTCCTACAATGAGCAGTTCTTC. The encoded protein is CASSEGLGLAYSYNEQFF. The V and J genes are TRBV25-1 and TRBJ2-1, with TRBD2 identical over 10 bases. The CDR3 has 18 amino acids. Germline values: CDR1 MGHDK, CDR2 SYGVNS. J lost 0 bases, V lost 2 bases, and 7 bases had no gene match.